Given below is one T cell receptor (beta chain) in context. The sample originates from a study of blood T cell repertoires in COVID-19. Overall study context: COVID-19 samples collected from the United States, Italy and Spain covered acute and convalescent phases. In each case, the material was cDNA or gDNA derived from T cells, B-cell-depleted T cells, or PBMCs.

The repertoire was sequenced with immunoSEQ multiplex PCR; TCRdb's copy has only in-frame clones and lacks some. The sample yields about 64,000 clones, approximately 90% seen once. The germline V gene encodes CDR1 SGDLS and CDR2 YYNGEE. The CDR3 is made up of 14 amino acids. The V segment lost 3 bases and the J segment 5 bases; nucleotides outside the gene matches: 4. Material: peripheral blood. The J gene is TRBJ2-2, the V gene TRBV9, with 7 bases that match TRBD1. The TCR comes from a human donor in a cohort sampled during active COVID-19. The CDR3 region is CASSAPTGTGELFF. For the CDR3, the DNA is TGTGCCAGCAGCGCCCCGACAGGGACCGGGGAGCTGTTTTTT.